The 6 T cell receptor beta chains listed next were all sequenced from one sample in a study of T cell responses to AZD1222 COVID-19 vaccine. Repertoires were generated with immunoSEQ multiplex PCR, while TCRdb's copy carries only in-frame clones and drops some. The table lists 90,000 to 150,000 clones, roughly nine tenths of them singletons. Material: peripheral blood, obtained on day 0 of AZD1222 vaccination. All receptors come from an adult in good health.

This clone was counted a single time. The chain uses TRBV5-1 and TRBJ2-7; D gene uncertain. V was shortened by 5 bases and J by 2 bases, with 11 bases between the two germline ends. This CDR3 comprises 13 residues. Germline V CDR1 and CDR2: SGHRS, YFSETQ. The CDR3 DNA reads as TGCGCCAGCAGTTTTTCCGACGCCTACGAGCAGTACTTC. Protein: CASSFSDAYEQYF. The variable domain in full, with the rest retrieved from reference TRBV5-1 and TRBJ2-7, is KAGVTQTPRYLIKTRGQQVTLSCSPISGHRSVSWYQQTPGQGLQFLFEYFSETQRNKGNFPGRFSGRQFSNSRSEMNVSTLELGDSALYLCASSFSDAYEQYFGPGTRLTVT.

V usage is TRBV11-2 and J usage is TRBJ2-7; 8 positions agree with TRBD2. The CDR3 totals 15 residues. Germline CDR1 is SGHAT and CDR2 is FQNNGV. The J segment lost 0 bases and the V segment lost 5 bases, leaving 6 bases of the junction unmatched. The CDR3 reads CASSPAGDNSYEQYF. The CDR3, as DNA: TGTGCCAGCAGCCCAGCGGGGGACAACTCCTACGAGCAGTACTTC.

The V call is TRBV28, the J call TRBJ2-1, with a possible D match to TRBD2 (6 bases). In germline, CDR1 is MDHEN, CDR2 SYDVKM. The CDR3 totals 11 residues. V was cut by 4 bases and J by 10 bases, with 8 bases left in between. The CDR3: CASSSRGEQFF. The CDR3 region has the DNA TGTGCCAGCAGTTCCCGGGGGGAGCAGTTCTTC. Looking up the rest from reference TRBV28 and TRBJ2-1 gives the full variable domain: DVKVTQSSRYLVKRTGEKVFLECVQDMDHENMFWYRQDPGLGLRLIYFSYDVKMKEKGDIPEGYSVSREKKERFSLILESASTNQTSMYLCASSSRGEQFFGPGTRLTVL.

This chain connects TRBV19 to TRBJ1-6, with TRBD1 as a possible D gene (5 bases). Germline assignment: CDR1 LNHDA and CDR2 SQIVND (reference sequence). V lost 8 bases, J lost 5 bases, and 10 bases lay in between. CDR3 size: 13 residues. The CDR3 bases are TGTGCCAGTTCAGACAGTCATAATTCACCCCTCCACTTT. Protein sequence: CASSDSHNSPLHF.

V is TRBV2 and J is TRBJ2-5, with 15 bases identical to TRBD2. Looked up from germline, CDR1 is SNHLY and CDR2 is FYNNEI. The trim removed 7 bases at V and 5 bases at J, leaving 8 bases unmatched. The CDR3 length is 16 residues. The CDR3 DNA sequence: TGTGCCAGCAATGGACTAGCGGGAGGGCAGGGGGAGACCCAGTACTTC. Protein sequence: CASNGLAGGQGETQYF.

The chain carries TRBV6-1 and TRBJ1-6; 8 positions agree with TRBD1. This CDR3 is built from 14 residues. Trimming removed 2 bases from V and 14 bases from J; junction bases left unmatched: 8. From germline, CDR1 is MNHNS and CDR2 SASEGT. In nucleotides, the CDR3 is TGTGCCAGCAGTGAATGGGGACAGGCCCCGTCCCTCCACTTT. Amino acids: CASSEWGQAPSLHF.